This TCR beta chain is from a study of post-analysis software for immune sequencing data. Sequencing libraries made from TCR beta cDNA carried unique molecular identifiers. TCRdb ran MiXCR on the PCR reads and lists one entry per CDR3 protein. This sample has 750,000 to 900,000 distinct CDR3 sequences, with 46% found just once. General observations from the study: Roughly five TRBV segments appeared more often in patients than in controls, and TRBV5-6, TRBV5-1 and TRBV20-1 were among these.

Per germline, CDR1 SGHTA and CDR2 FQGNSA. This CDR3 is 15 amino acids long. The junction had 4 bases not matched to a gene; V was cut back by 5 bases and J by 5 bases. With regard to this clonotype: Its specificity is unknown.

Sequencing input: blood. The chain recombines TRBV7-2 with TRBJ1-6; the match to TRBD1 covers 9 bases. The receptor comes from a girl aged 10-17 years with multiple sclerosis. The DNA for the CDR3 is TGTGCCAGCAGCGCCCGGGACAGGGATAATTCACCCCTCCACTTT. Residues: CASSARDRDNSPLHF.